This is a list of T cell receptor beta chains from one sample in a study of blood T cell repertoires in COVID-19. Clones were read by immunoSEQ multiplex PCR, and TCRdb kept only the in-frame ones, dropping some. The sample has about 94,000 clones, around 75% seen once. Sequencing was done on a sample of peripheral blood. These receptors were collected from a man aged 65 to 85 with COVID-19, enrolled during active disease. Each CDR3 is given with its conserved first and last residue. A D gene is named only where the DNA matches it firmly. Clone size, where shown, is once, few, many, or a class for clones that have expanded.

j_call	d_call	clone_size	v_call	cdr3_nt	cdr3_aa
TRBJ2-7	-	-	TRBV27	TGTGCCAGCGCCCTTTCGCGACTAGTAACCTACGAGCAGTACTTC	CASALSRLVTYEQYF
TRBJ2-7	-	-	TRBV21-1	TGTGCCAGCAGCGAACAAAGCGGGCGGACCTCTTCGGGGTACTTC	CASSEQSGRTSSGYF
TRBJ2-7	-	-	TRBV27	TGTGCCAGCAGTTTACGGGAGACCTACGAGCAGTACTTC	CASSLRETYEQYF
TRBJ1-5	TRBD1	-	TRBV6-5	TGTGCCAGCATGACGGACAGGGGCTGGAATCAGCCCCAGCATTTT	CASMTDRGWNQPQHF
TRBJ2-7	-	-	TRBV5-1	TGCGCCAGCAGCTCTCCCTCCTACGAGCAGTACTTC	CASSSPSYEQYF
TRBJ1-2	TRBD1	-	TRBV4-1	TGCGCCAGCAGCCCTACCGGGACAGTGAACTATGGCTACACCTTC	CASSPTGTVNYGYTF
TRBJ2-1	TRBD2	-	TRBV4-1	TGCGCCAGCAGCCAAACTACTAGCGGGTATTACAATGAGCAGTTCTTC	CASSQTTSGYYNEQFF
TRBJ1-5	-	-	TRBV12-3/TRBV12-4	TGTGCCAGCAGTCCACAGAGCAATCAGCCCCAGCATTTT	CASSPQSNQPQHF
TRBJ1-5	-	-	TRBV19	TGTGCCAGTAGTCTGTTTCGTGGCCAGAATAGCAATCAGCCCCAGCATTTT	CASSLFRGQNSNQPQHF
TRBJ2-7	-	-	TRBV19	TGTGCCAGTACCAGATCCTCTAGACTAGCCTACGAGCAGTACTTC	CASTRSSRLAYEQYF
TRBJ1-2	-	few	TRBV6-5	TGTGCCAGCAGGCGAAGACAGGCGGGTTCTGGCTACACCTTC	CASRRRQAGSGYTF
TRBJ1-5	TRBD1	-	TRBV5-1	TGCGCCAGCAGCTTGGGGACAGGGAATGGCAATCAGCCCCAGCATTTT	CASSLGTGNGNQPQHF
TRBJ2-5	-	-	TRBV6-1	TGTGCCAGCAGTGCTAGGACTACGGGGAGTCTGGAGACCCAGTACTTC	CASSARTTGSLETQYF
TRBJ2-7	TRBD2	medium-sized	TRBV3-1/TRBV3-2	TGTGCCAGCAGCCAAGTAGGACTAGCACGAGACGAGCAGTACTTC	CASSQVGLARDEQYF
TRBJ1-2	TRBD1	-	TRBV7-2	TGTGCCAGCAGCCCAAGAGGGGGCCTTTATGGCTACACCTTC	CASSPRGGLYGYTF
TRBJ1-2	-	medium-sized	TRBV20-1	TGCAGTGCTTCCAGGGCTGGCTACACCTTC	CSASRAGYTF
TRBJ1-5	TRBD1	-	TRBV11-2	TGTGCCAGCAGCTTAGGAGGACAGGACAATCAGCCCCAGCATTTT	CASSLGGQDNQPQHF
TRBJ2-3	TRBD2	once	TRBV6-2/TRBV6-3	TGTGCCAGCAGCCCTGGACTAGCGCTGAGCGCAGATACGCAGTATTTT	CASSPGLALSADTQYF
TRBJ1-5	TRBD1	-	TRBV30	TGTGCCTGGAGTACTACAGGGGGCAATCAGCCCCAGCATTTT	CAWSTTGGNQPQHF
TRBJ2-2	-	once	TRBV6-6	TGTGCCAGCGGCAACACCGGGGAGCTGTTTTTT	CASGNTGELFF
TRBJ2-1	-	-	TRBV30	TGTGCCTGGAGTGTAAACTATCAGCAGTTCTTC	CAWSVNYQQFF
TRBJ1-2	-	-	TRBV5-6	TGTGCCAGCAGCTCTTACAGGGAGAGGGGCTACACCTTC	CASSSYRERGYTF
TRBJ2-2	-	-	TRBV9	TGTGCCAGCAGCCTCGGCAGGGGAGACACCGGGGAGCTGTTTTTT	CASSLGRGDTGELFF
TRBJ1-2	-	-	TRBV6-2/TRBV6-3	TGTGCCAGCAGTTCCACTGCCTCGGGAGGCTACACCTTC	CASSSTASGGYTF
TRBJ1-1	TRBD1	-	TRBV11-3	TGTGCCAGCAGCTACAGGGGAACTGAAGCTTTCTTT	CASSYRGTEAFF
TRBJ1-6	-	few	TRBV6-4	TGTGCCAGCAGTGACTGGGCCCAATATTCACCCCTCCACTTT	CASSDWAQYSPLHF
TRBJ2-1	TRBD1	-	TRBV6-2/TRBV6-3	TGTGCCAGCAGTTTCCTTCCGTGGGGACAGGGGAATGAGCAGTTCTTC	CASSFLPWGQGNEQFF
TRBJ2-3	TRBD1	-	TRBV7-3	TGTGCCAGCAGCACTAGTGGACAGGGAACAGATACGCAGTATTTT	CASSTSGQGTDTQYF
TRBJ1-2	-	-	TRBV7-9	TGTGCCAGCAGCTCCCAACAGGGTAACTATGGCTACACCTTC	CASSSQQGNYGYTF
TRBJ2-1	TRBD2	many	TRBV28	TGTGCCAGCAGTCTCAATCTAGGGCTAGCGGGGAGAGAGCAGTTCTTC	CASSLNLGLAGREQFF
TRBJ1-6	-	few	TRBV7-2	TGTGCCAGCAGCTTAGACAGGTCGTGGGGTTCACCCCTCCACTTT	CASSLDRSWGSPLHF
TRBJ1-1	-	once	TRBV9	TGTGCCAGCAGCCCTGGACAGAGATTAAACACTGAAGCTTTCTTT	CASSPGQRLNTEAFF
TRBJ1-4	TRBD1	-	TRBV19	TGTGCCAGTAGCGGCTCGGGACAGGCTTTCTCAGCTAATGAAAAACTGTTTTTT	CASSGSGQAFSANEKLFF
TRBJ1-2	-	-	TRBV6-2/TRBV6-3	TGTGCCAGCAGCCGACAGAACTATGGCTACACCTTC	CASSRQNYGYTF
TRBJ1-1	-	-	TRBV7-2	TGTGCCAGCAGCTCAGGGGAGGGCCACACTGAAGCTTTCTTT	CASSSGEGHTEAFF
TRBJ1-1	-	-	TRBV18	TGTGCCAGCTCACCACTAGACAGGACTGGTGAAGCTTTCTTT	CASSPLDRTGEAFF
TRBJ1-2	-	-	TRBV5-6	TGTGCCAGCAGCCCCGAGGGATTTTCTGGCTACACCTTC	CASSPEGFSGYTF
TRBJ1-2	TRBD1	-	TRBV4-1	TGCGCCAGCAGCCTAGGGAAGACAGGGCTCTATGGCTACACCTTC	CASSLGKTGLYGYTF
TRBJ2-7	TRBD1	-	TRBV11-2	TGTGCCAGCTCGCGGGATACCGGGACAGGCTCATGGGAGCAGTACTTC	CASSRDTGTGSWEQYF
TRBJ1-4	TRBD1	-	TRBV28	TGTGCCAGCAGTCGACCGGGGACAGGGGTCGGCGAAAAACTGTTTTTT	CASSRPGTGVGEKLFF
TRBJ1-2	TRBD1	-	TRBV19	TGTGCCAGTAGTCAGACCCGGGACAGGGGGCTACGTGGCTACACCTTC	CASSQTRDRGLRGYTF
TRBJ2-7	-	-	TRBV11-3	TGTGCCAGCAGCGCACAGGGCTACGAGCAGTACTTC	CASSAQGYEQYF
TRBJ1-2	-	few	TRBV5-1	TGCGCCAGCAGCTTTGAGAGCTCTAACTATGGCTACACCTTC	CASSFESSNYGYTF
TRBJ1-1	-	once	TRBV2	TGTGCCAGCAGTGAAACAGCGGTGGACACTGAAGCTTTCTTT	CASSETAVDTEAFF
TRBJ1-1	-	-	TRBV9	TGTGCCAGCAGCCCCACGGGGGGAGTGAACACTGAAGCTTTCTTT	CASSPTGGVNTEAFF